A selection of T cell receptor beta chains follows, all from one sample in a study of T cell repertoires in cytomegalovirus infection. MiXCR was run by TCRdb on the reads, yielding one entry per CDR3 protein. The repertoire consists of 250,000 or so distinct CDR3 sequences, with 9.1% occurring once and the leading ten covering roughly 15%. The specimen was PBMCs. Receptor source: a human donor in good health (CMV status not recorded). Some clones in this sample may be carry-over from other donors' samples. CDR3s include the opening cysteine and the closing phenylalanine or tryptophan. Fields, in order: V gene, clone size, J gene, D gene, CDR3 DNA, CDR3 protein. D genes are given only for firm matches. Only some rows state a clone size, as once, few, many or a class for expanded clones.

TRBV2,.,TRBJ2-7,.,TGTGCCAGCAGTGAAGGTGGGCGGGGCTCCTACGAGCAGTACTTC,CASSEGGRGSYEQYF
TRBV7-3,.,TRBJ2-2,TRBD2,TGTGCCAGTAAGACTAGCAACACCGGGGAGCTGTTTTTT,CASKTSNTGELFF
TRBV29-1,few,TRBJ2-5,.,TGCAGCGGCTTCCGGGGGACCCAGTACTTC,CSGFRGTQYF
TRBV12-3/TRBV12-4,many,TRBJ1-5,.,TGTGCCAGCAGGTCACCTAGCAATCAGCCCCAGCATTTT,CASRSPSNQPQHF
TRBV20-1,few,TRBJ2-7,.,TGCAGTGCTAGAGAGCCTTCGACAGTCCGCGAGCAGTACTTC,CSAREPSTVREQYF
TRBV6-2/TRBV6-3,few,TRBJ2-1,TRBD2,TGTGCCAGCAGGTCTAGCGGGGGAACCTACAATGAGCAGTTCTTC,CASRSSGGTYNEQFF
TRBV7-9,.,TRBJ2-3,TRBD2,TGTGCCAGCAGCACCCGACTAGCAGCCAGCACAGATACGCAGTATTTT,CASSTRLAASTDTQYF
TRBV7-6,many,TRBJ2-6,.,TGTGCCAGCAGCTTAATCCCGACAGGATCTGGGGCCAACGTCCTGACTTTC,CASSLIPTGSGANVLTF
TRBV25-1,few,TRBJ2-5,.,TGTGCCAGCAGTGAAGTGGAAGAGACCCAGTACTTC,CASSEVEETQYF
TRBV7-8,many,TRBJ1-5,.,TGTGCCAGCAGCTTAGCGCAGGCAGGCAATCAGCCCCAGCATTTT,CASSLAQAGNQPQHF
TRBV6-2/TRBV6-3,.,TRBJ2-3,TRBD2,TGTGCCAGCCGTACTGGGGGGGTAGATACGCAGTATTTT,CASRTGGVDTQYF
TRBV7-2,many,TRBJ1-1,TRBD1,TGTGCCAGCAGCTCGGCCCGGACAGGAAAGAACACTGAAGCTTTCTTT,CASSSARTGKNTEAFF
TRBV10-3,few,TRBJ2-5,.,TGTGCCATCAGCCGAGCGGGAGAGACCCAGTACTTC,CAISRAGETQYF
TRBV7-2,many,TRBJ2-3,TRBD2,TGTGCCAGCAGCTTAGGCGGGGGGTGGGCAGATACGCAGTATTTT,CASSLGGGWADTQYF
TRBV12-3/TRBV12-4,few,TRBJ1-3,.,TGTGCCAGCAACTCGGACGCATCCTCTGGAAACACCATATATTTT,CASNSDASSGNTIYF
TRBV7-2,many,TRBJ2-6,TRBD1,TGTGCCAGCAGCTTAACAGGGACAGGGAGATCTGGGGCCAACGTCCTGACTTTC,CASSLTGTGRSGANVLTF
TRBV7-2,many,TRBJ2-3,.,TGTGCCAGCAGCCCCCCTAGCGCCAGCACAGATACGCAGTATTTT,CASSPPSASTDTQYF
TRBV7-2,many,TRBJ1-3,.,TGTGCCAGCAGCTCCGGAGGCTCGAGTTCAGGAAACACCATATATTTT,CASSSGGSSSGNTIYF
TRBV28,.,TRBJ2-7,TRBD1,TGTGCCAGCAGTTTACGGACAGGGGACTACGAGCAGTACTTC,CASSLRTGDYEQYF
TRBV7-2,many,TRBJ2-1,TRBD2,TGTGCCAGCAGCAGGAGGACTAGCGAAAACAATGAGCAGTTCTTC,CASSRRTSENNEQFF
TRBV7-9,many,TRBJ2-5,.,TGTGCCAGCAGCCCCTACTCCGGGACGAAAGAGACCCAGTACTTC,CASSPYSGTKETQYF
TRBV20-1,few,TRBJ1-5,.,TGCAGTGCTATAAGGGCGGAGCCCCTTGGTTGGAATAATCAGCCCCAGCATTTT,CSAIRAEPLGWNNQPQHF
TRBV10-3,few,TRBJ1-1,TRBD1,TGTGCCATCAGTGAATTCCGTAGGAGGGGGCCGGACACTGAAGCTTTCTTT,CAISEFRRRGPDTEAFF
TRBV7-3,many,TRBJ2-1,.,TGTGCCAGCAGCCCCCGACTAAACTACAATGAGCAGTTCTTC,CASSPRLNYNEQFF
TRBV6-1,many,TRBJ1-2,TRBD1,TGTGCCAGCAGATCCCCCGGGACAGGGGGCGCAGGCGGCTACACCTTC,CASRSPGTGGAGGYTF
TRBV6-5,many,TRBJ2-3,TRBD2,TGTGCCAGCAGTAGGTCTAGCGGGAGGGGAACAGATACGCAGTATTTT,CASSRSSGRGTDTQYF
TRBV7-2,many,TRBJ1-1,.,TGTGCCAGCAGCTTAGGATTTGGGAACACTGAAGCTTTCTTT,CASSLGFGNTEAFF
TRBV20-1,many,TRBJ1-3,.,TGCAGTGTCAGATATGGAAACACCATATATTTT,CSVRYGNTIYF
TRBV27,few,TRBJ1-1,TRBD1,TGTGCCAGCAGTTCGACAGGGGGCATTGAAGCTTTCTTT,CASSSTGGIEAFF
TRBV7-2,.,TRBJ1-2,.,TGTGCCAGCAGCTTAGGGATTAACTATGGCTACGCCTTC,CASSLGINYGYAF
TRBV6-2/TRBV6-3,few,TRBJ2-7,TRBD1,TGTGCCAGCAGTTGGAAAGGGGGCCACGAGCAGTACTTC,CASSWKGGHEQYF
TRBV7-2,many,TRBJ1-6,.,TGTGCCAGCAGCTTACAGGCGGGTGGGTCACCCCTCCACTTT,CASSLQAGGSPLHF
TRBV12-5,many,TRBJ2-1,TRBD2,TGTGCTAGTGGTTTGGTATTGGGTAGCGGGAGTAGCAATGAGCAGTTCTTC,CASGLVLGSGSSNEQFF
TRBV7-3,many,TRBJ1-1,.,TGTGCCAGCAGCTCATCGGCGAACACTGAAGCTTTCTTT,CASSSSANTEAFF
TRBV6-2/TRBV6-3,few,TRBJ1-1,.,TGTGCCAGCAGTTACTCGTCAGAGCACACTGAAGCTTTCTTT,CASSYSSEHTEAFF
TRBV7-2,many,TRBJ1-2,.,TGTGCCAGCAGCTTATTCGGGACCATGGGCTATGGCTACACCTTC,CASSLFGTMGYGYTF
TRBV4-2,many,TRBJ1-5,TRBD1,TGTGCCAGCAGCCAAGACGGACAGGGAGTTCAGCCCCAGCATTTT,CASSQDGQGVQPQHF
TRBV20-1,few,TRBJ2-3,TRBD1,TGCAGTGTCCCGACCTCGGGGACAGGGGCCCCAGATACGCAGTATTTT,CSVPTSGTGAPDTQYF
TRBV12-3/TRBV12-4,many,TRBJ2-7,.,TGTGCCAGCAGTTTAGGAGGGGTAGGCGAGCAGTACTTC,CASSLGGVGEQYF
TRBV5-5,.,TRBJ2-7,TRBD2,TGTGCCAGCAGCGGGATAGCGGGAGGGGGCTCCTACGAGCAGTACTTC,CASSGIAGGGSYEQYF
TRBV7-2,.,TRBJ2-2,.,TGTGCCAGCATGTGGACGGGTGGCGGGGAGCTGTTTTTT,CASMWTGGGELFF
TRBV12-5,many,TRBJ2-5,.,TGTGCTAGTGGTTTGGGCCAGGGCTGGGTAGAGACCCAGTACTTC,CASGLGQGWVETQYF
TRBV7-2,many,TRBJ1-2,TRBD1,TGTGCCAGCAAAATTCAAAATGCACAGGGGGCGCAGAGGGGCTACACCTTC,CASKIQNAQGAQRGYTF
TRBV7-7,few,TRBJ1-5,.,TGTGCTAGCAGCCAGAGTCGGCTGGGCAATCAGCCCCAGCATTTT,CASSQSRLGNQPQHF
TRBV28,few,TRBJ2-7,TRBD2,TGTGCCAGCACCTCTAGCGGGGGGGCTTACGAGCAGTACTTC,CASTSSGGAYEQYF
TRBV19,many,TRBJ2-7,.,TGTGCCAGTAGTATTACCTTAGGGGGGGACTACGAGCAGTACTTC,CASSITLGGDYEQYF
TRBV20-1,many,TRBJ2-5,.,TGCAGTGCTAGAGATCCGTCGGGGGGCAGGACCCAGTACTTC,CSARDPSGGRTQYF
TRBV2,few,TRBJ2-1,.,TGTGCCAGCAGTGATGGGCCAGAAGGCTACAATGAGCAGTTCTTC,CASSDGPEGYNEQFF
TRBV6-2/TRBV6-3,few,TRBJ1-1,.,TGTGCCAGCAGTTACGGGGGGGGGGACCCCATGAACACTGAAGCTTTCTTT,CASSYGGGDPMNTEAFF